Following are 18 T cell receptor beta chains from one sample sequenced in a study of blood T cells in healthy people across ages. Alongside a J-beta primer mix, a sample-barcoded 5' primer served in a second PCR lasting roughly 7 to 11 cycles. TCRdb re-called the 5' RACE reads with MiXCR, one entry per CDR3 protein. The sample shows some 1,500,000 distinct CDR3 sequences, approximately 43% of them seen only once. The specimen was blood. The source of these receptors is a woman aged 18-29 years in good health.

The chain has TRBV29-1 and TRBJ2-7; D could derive from TRBD1 or TRBD2 (5 bases each). V was clipped by 7 bases and J by 7 bases, with 14 bases between them. The CDR3 sequence is 11 residues long. CDR1 is SQVTM, CDR2 ANQGSEA, per germline. Here the CDR3 DNA reads TGCAGCGCAGGGTCGGGGAATGAGCAGTACTTC. Residues: CSAGSGNEQYF.

In this sample, this clonotype turned up a few times. The chain carries TRBV20-1 and TRBJ2-3; no firm D call. Looked up from germline, CDR1 is DFQATT and CDR2 is SNEGSKA (reference sequence). Deletions cut 1 base from V and 2 bases from J, with 7 bases between. The CDR3 contains 13 residues. CDR3 region: CSARVRHTDTQYF. As DNA, the CDR3 is TGCAGTGCTAGAGTGAGACACACAGATACGCAGTATTTT.

This clonotype was detected only once. The rearrangement uses TRBV3-1 and TRBJ2-5; 7 bases line up with TRBD2. With the DNA end fitting TRBJ2-7 better, the J assignment may be wrong. CDR3 length: 16 residues. The V gene's germline CDR1 is LGHDT and CDR2 YNNKEL (reference sequence). CDR3 DNA: TGTGCCAGCAGCCAAGATCCCCTAGCGGATACCTACGAGCAGTACTTC. Encoded protein: CASSQDPLADTYEQYF.

The DNA of the CDR3 is TGTGCCAGCAGCTTCAATACTCCACGGCTGGAGGAAAAACTGTTTTTT. Its translation: CASSFNTPRLEEKLFF. The chain has TRBV11-2 and TRBJ1-4; no firm D call. V was shortened by 3 bases and J by 8 bases, with 19 bases between the two germline ends. The CDR3 is 16 residues long. Germline V CDR1 and CDR2: SGHAT, FQNNGV. Looking up the rest from reference TRBV11-2 and TRBJ1-4 gives the full variable domain: EAGVAQSPRYKIIEKRQSVAFWCNPISGHATLYWYQQILGQGPKLLIQFQNNGVVDDSQLPKDRFSAERLKGVDSTLKIQPAKLEDSAVYLCASSFNTPRLEEKLFFGSGTQLSVL.

The rearrangement links TRBV2 to TRBJ2-1; the D gene could be TRBD1 or TRBD2 (5 bases each). V lost 6 bases to trimming and J lost 3 bases, with 12 bases between them. In germline, CDR1 is SNHLY, CDR2 FYNNEI. This CDR3 contains 14 residues. CDR3 loop: CASRTGTHYNEQFF. Here the CDR3 DNA reads TGTGCCAGCAGGACCGGGACCCACTACAATGAGCAGTTCTTC.

A few counts support this clonotype. The genes are TRBV4-1 and TRBJ2-7, with 8 bases matching TRBD1. The length of the CDR3 is 16 residues. The V gene end was trimmed by 1 base and the J gene end by 5 bases; junction bases not matched to a gene: 10. CDR1 and CDR2 (germline): MGHRA, YSYEKL. The CDR3 nucleotides are TGCGCCAGCAGCCAAGTTTACTTGGACAGGGTCCACGAGCAGTACTTC. This encodes CASSQVYLDRVHEQYF.

This clonotype has ten or more counts. The J gene is TRBJ1-1, the V gene TRBV6-5; D possibly corresponds to TRBD1 (6 bases). Germline CDR1 and CDR2: MNHEY and SVGAGI. The V end was cut by 6 bases, the J end by 8 bases, with 13 bases between. The CDR3 extends over 12 amino acids. The CDR3 bases are TGTGCCAGCAGGGGACAAGTTGGGGAAGCTTTCTTT. This encodes CASRGQVGEAFF.

This chain uses TRBV25-1 with TRBJ1-4, with 7 bases fitting TRBD1. The V and J ends lost 1 base and 7 bases, in that order; junction bases with no gene match: 15. Germline V lookup: CDR1 MGHDK, CDR2 SYGVNS. This CDR3 comprises 18 residues. The CDR3 is CASSESLPGQRTGEKLFF. DNA of the CDR3: TGTGCCAGCAGTGAATCCCTGCCGGGACAGCGAACTGGTGAAAAACTGTTTTTT.

Regarding this clonotype: At one end, the junction sequence differs from germline, possibly due to a read error. The rearrangement links TRBV5-1 to TRBJ2-1, with TRBD1 matching 10 bases. The germline V gene encodes CDR1 SGHRS and CDR2 YFSETQ. The CDR3 has 14 amino acids. For the CDR3, the DNA is TGCGCCAGCGGCAAGGGACAGGGGAGCAGTGAGCAGTGCTTC. It encodes CASGKGQGSSEQCF. The complete variable domain, with remaining parts taken from reference TRBV5-1 and TRBJ2-1, reads KAGVTQTPRYLIKTRGQQVTLSCSPISGHRSVSWYQQTPGQGLQFLFEYFSETQRNKGNFPGRFSGRQFSNSRSEMNVSTLELGDSALYLCASGKGQGSSEQCFGPGTRLTVL.

This clonotype occurred a few times. The gene calls are TRBV6-5 and TRBJ2-7, with D possibly TRBD2 on 6 matching bases. Germline V gene sequence: CDR1 MNHEY, CDR2 SVGAGI. CDR3 length: 13 amino acids. V lost 8 bases and J lost 6, with 17 bases in between. CDR3 coding DNA: TGTGCCAGCGGGGTAGCGGCCATTGGCGAGCAGTACTTC. Translating it yields CASGVAAIGEQYF.

The chain is built from TRBV7-2 and TRBJ1-2; a possible D gene is TRBD1 (6 bases). Trimming removed 3 bases at V and 1 base at J, with 12 bases between. CDR3 length: 15 amino acids. Per germline, CDR1 SGHTA and CDR2 FQGNSA. DNA for the CDR3: TGTGCCAGCAGCTTCCGGGGGGCGGTTAACTATGGCTACACCTTC. This translates into CASSFRGAVNYGYTF.

As to this clonotype: The junction differs from germline at one of its ends, possibly a read error. This rearrangement joins TRBV20-1 to TRBJ1-6, with D uncertain. Germline V CDR1 and CDR2: DFQATT, SNEGSKA (reference sequence). The CDR3 has 14 amino acids. CDR3 coding DNA: TGCAGTGCTATTAGAACGGTTAATAATTCACCCCCCCACTTT. Residues: CSAIRTVNNSPPHF.

This clonotype was observed a few times. V usage is TRBV5-1 and J usage is TRBJ2-1; 7 positions match TRBD1. The germline gives CDR1 SGHRS, CDR2 YFSETQ. This CDR3 is 16 amino acids long. V lost 3 bases, J lost 3 bases, and 9 bases stayed unmatched. The DNA for the CDR3 is TGCGCCAGCAGCTGGGGGTTGGGACAGCTCTACAATGAGCAGTTCTTC. Its protein is CASSWGLGQLYNEQFF.

This clonotype occurred once. This chain connects TRBV20-1 to TRBJ1-3; possibly TRBD1 for D (5 bases). The CDR3 contains 14 residues. The ends were cut back, 2 bases at V and 2 bases at J, with 10 bases in the middle. The germline V gene has CDR1 DFQATT and CDR2 SNEGSKA (reference sequence). The CDR3 sequence is CSARQSGTGNTIYF. CDR3 bases: TGCAGTGCTAGACAGTCAGGGACTGGAAACACCATATATTTT.

The chain employs TRBV5-1 and TRBJ2-3, with 8 bases matching TRBD2. CDR1 is SGHRS, CDR2 YFSETQ, per germline. J was trimmed by 2 bases and V by 0 bases; bases with no gene match: 17. The CDR3 is 20 residues long. The CDR3 sequence is CASSLGGSAGGLVNTDTQYF. The CDR3 bases are TGCGCCAGCAGCTTGGGAGGTAGCGCGGGGGGCCTTGTGAACACAGATACGCAGTATTTT.

This clonotype was counted a few times. The chain links TRBV20-1 to TRBJ2-1; possibly TRBD1 or TRBD2 for D (5 bases each). Germline lookup yields CDR1 DFQATT and CDR2 SNEGSKA (reference sequence). The CDR3 extends over 13 amino acids. V lost 2 bases and J lost 7, with 12 bases in between. The CDR3 sequence is CSARRPGQNEQFF. CDR3 sequence (DNA): TGCAGTGCTAGAAGGCCGGGGCAGAATGAGCAGTTCTTC.

This clonotype was seen once. The V and J genes are TRBV15 and TRBJ2-3; D is uncertain. Germline assignment: CDR1 LNHNV and CDR2 YYDKDF (reference sequence). Trimming cost V 1 base and J 7 bases, with 15 bases left between them. The CDR3 totals 15 residues. CDR3 DNA sequence: TGTGCCACCAGCAGAGGATCTCCGACTGCACATACGCAGTATTTT. Translated: CATSRGSPTAHTQYF.

V gene TRBV5-1 combines with J gene TRBJ1-3; D unclear. The CDR3 loop spans 13 amino acids. Trimming took 0 bases from V and 8 from J, leaving 9 bases between them. The germline CDR1 and CDR2 sequences are SGHRS and YFSETQ. In DNA, the CDR3 is TGCGCCAGCAGCTTGGACGGCCGCGACACCATATATTTT. Amino acid sequence: CASSLDGRDTIYF.